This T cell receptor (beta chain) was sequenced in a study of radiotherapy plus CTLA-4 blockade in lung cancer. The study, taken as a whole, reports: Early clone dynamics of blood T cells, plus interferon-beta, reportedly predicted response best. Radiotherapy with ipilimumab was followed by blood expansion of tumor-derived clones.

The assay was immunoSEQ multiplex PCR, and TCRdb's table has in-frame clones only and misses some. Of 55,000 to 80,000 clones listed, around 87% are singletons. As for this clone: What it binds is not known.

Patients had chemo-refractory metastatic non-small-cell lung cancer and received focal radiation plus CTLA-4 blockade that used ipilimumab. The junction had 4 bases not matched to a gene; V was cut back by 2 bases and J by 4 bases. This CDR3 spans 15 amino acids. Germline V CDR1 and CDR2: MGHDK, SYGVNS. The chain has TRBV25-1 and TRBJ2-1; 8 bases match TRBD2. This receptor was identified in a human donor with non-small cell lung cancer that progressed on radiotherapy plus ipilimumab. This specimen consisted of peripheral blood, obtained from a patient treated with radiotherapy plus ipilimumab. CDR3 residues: CASSETGGGYNEQFF. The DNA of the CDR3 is TGTGCCAGCAGTGAAACGGGAGGGGGATACAATGAGCAGTTCTTC.